This T cell receptor (beta chain) appears in the sequencing data of a study of T cell repertoires in cytomegalovirus infection. On the study more broadly: Based on public TCR beta signatures, there were indications of CMV infection and of a matching HLA type.

Findings and caveats of the study: The study identified carriers of CMV plus the relevant HLA from cumulative public TCR beta family frequency.

The CDR3 has 13 amino acids. V was shortened by 4 bases and J by 3 bases, with 8 bases between the two germline ends. Germline V lookup: CDR1 SGHRS, CDR2 YFSETQ. One entry per CDR3 protein, called by TCRdb with MiXCR from the reads. Among 230,000 or so distinct CDR3 sequences listed, 35% to 45% were seen once. Of note for this clonotype: Its target is not known.

Sequences were derived from CD8+ T cells from cultured PBMCs, sampled from culture after CMV antigen stimulation. The chain combines TRBV5-1 with TRBJ2-1, with D perhaps assigned TRBD1 or TRBD2 (5 bases each). This receptor was obtained from a human donor in good health (CMV status not recorded). Some clones in this sample may be carry-over from other donors' samples. The CDR3 DNA is TGCGCCAGCAGCGGGACGTACTACAATGAGCAGTTCTTC. It specifies CASSGTYYNEQFF.